Each of the 4 T cell receptor beta chains below was sequenced from the same sample in a study of shared clonotypes between healthy human individuals. It was CD45RO-negative cells, positively selected for CCR7, that made up naive CD8 cells, with terminally differentiated effector memory CD45RA+ cells excluded. Clones were sequenced by immunoSEQ multiplex PCR, and TCRdb holds only the in-frame ones, with some missing. The sample shows about 2 million clones, about 95% of them seen only once. The sequenced material came from naive CD8+ T cells sorted from blood. The receptor source for this set is a man between 18 and 35 years old in good health.

The chain combines TRBV6-4 with TRBJ2-7; 11 nucleotides match TRBD1. The length of the CDR3 is 16 residues. CDR1 MRHNA and CDR2 SNTAGT come from the germline V gene. After removal of 2 bases from V and 4 bases from J, the junction contained 7 bases not matched to a gene. The CDR3 protein is CASSDGPGQGVYEQYF. CDR3 sequence (DNA): TGTGCCAGCAGTGACGGACCGGGACAGGGGGTATACGAGCAGTACTTC.

As regards this clone: This sample includes further DNA sequences coding for the same CDR3. This chain uses TRBV5-4 with TRBJ2-1; possibly TRBD1 or TRBD2 for D (5 bases each). The length of the CDR3 is 12 residues. Per germline, CDR1 SGHNT and CDR2 YYREEE (reference sequence). The V end was cut by 5 bases, the J end by 5 bases, with 8 bases between. The CDR3 DNA is TGTGCCAGCAGTTGGGACGACAATGAGCAGTTCTTC. Protein sequence: CASSWDDNEQFF.

The rearrangement links TRBV7-9 to TRBJ1-1; D unresolved. Germline assignment: CDR1 SEHNR and CDR2 FQNEAQ (reference sequence). This CDR3 has 11 residues. Trimming shortened V by 4 bases and J by 12 bases, and 12 bases separated the two germline ends. Written as DNA, the CDR3 is TGTGCCAGCAGCTCACCCGGGATGCCTTTCTTT. Encoded protein: CASSSPGMPFF.

The genes are TRBV19 and TRBJ2-3, with 8 nucleotides matching TRBD2. The junction had 10 bases not matched to a gene; V was cut back by 7 bases and J by 4 bases. Germline CDR1 reads LNHDA; CDR2 reads SQIVND (reference sequence). CDR3 length: 15 residues. The CDR3 is CASKSLAGSADTQYF. The CDR3 DNA follows: TGTGCCAGTAAGAGTTTAGCGGGGAGCGCAGATACGCAGTATTTT.